This T cell receptor beta chain derives from a study of shared clonotypes between healthy human individuals. As regards this clone: Its target is not known.

Notes on the study in general: Of the naive CD4 clonotypes, roughly 5% were shared across a few donors.

TCRdb's copy holds only in-frame clones and misses some; the assay was immunoSEQ multiplex PCR. This sample has fewer than 1.4 million clones, with more than 75% found just once. Germline V gene data show CDR1 as SGDLS and CDR2 as YYNGEE. The CDR3 covers 15 residues. The V gene end was trimmed by 4 bases and the J gene end by 3 bases; junction bases not matched to a gene: 5. Material for sequencing was memory CD4+ T cells from PBMCs. The subset here: CD45RA-negative fraction. The clonotype was recovered from a man between 18 and 35 years old in good health. Some clones in this sample may be carry-over from other donors' samples. The chain links TRBV9 to TRBJ2-3; 10 bases line up with TRBD2. CDR3 DNA sequence: TGTGCCAGCAGCCCAGCGGGAGGGCCGACAGATACGCAGTATTTT. Protein product: CASSPAGGPTDTQYF.